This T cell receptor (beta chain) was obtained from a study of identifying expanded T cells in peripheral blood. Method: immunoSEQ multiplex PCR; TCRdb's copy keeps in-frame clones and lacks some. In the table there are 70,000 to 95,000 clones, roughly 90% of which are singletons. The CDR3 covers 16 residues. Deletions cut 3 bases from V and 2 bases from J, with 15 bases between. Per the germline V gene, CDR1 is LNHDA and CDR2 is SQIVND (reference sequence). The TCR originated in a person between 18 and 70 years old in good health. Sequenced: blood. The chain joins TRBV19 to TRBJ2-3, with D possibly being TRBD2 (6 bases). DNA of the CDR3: TGTGCCAGTAGTATCCAGGCAGGGCGGGACACAGATACGCAGTATTTT. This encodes CASSIQAGRDTDTQYF.